The clone carrying this TCR beta chain was seen many times. V shed 4 bases and J 6 bases; nucleotides not matched to a gene: 7. The V gene's germline CDR1 is DFQATT and CDR2 SNEGSKA (reference sequence). This CDR3 is 14 amino acids long. This sample was included in a study of early T cells in non-severe SARS-CoV-2 infection. TCRdb itself ran the 5' RACE reads through MiXCR, one entry per CDR3 protein. Altogether roughly 35,000 distinct CDR3 sequences are present, around 7% being singletons, with the ten largest covering just over 4%. The V and J genes are TRBV20-1 and TRBJ2-2, with 8 bases lining up with TRBD2. The sequencing sample was made of whole blood. This TCR was sampled from an adult who was a healthcare worker with PCR-confirmed SARS-CoV-2 infection or an uninfected control (not recorded which). The CDR3 reads CSANREGRAGELFF. The CDR3 DNA follows: TGCAGTGCTAACCGGGAGGGCCGTGCCGGGGAGCTGTTTTTT.